The clone carrying this T cell receptor beta chain was counted a single time. What it binds is unknown. In the PCR, 60 Vbeta and 13 Jbeta primers were used. Only in-frame clones appear in the TCRdb table, and some are missing; sequencing was by immunoSEQ multiplex PCR. Altogether 97,000 or so clones are present, roughly 85% being singletons, with the ten largest covering 2.5% to 3%. V shed 5 bases, J shed 3 bases, and the junction held 7 bases outside the gene matches. The CDR3 runs 15 residues. Germline V gene sequence: CDR1 SGHTA, CDR2 FQGNSA. This entry comes from a study of cytomegalovirus exposure and HLA in healthy donors. Study observations and caveats: In a later analysis, CMV-associated beta chains were mostly HLA-associated, it appeared. From TCR beta sequences, most subjects' HLA-A and HLA-B alleles were reportedly predicted accurately.

Sequenced material: PBMCs. The TCR was taken from a man between 35 and 55 years old in good health and CMV-seronegative. The chain couples TRBV7-2 to TRBJ2-3; 8 positions agree with TRBD1. CDR3 residues: CASSRIDRGTDTQYF. CDR3 DNA sequence: TGTGCCAGCAGCCGAATCGACAGGGGAACAGATACGCAGTATTTT.